The rows below give T cell receptor beta chains drawn from one sample of a study of cytomegalovirus exposure and HLA in healthy donors. Only in-frame clones appear in the TCRdb table, and some are missing; sequencing was by immunoSEQ multiplex PCR. The sample contains some 32,000 clones, around nine tenths of which appear only once. Sequenced: PBMCs. The receptors shown here come from a boy aged 5-17 years in good health and CMV-seronegative. Each CDR3 is given with its conserved first and last residue. A D gene is named only where the DNA matches it firmly. A clone size is listed for some rows: how often the clone was seen (once, few, many), or a class if it is expanded.

>TRBV27|NA|NA
CASSLGGQAWNEQFF
>TRBV6-5|few|TRBD2
CASSYGGDRQYF
>TRBV10-3|NA|NA
CAISESPPGASTDTQYF
>TRBV10-2|NA|NA
CATSFSGTFTDTQYF
>TRBV5-5|NA|NA
CASSVEQETQYF
>TRBV5-1|NA|NA
CASSLAPIRGQETQYF
>TRBV5-6|NA|TRBD1
CASSLGTASYNEQFF
>TRBV15|NA|NA
CASREGASTDTQYF
>TRBV5-4|few|NA
CASSLFRGETQYF
>TRBV5-1|NA|NA
CASSLVGPPKNYEQYF
>TRBV10-1|NA|TRBD2
CASSGPTSGGASDTQYF
>TRBV19|NA|NA
CASSPPLPGAWSPLHF
>TRBV6-4|NA|TRBD2
CASSEGTSPTDTQYF
>TRBV6-1|NA|NA
CASSATLIGGTQYF
>TRBV6-5|few|NA
CASSYRELLSYEQYF
>TRBV4-3|NA|TRBD1
CASSQFQGAVGNTIYF
>TRBV5-1|NA|TRBD2
CASSVTSGAYNEQFF
>TRBV6-5|NA|NA
CASSPLGYGYTF
>TRBV7-2|NA|TRBD1
CASSLGDRGLYQPQHF
>TRBV4-3|NA|NA
CASSQDSWNEQFF
>TRBV28|NA|NA
CASSHNYGYTF
>TRBV18|NA|NA
CASSPARYHEQYF
>TRBV19|NA|TRBD1
CASISDRGHGYTF
>TRBV7-9|NA|NA
CATGLPSAGYTGELFF
>TRBV27|NA|NA
CASGERGNEQFF
>TRBV4-3|NA|NA
CASSQDPGQGYGYTF
>TRBV11-3|NA|NA
CASSLGSGTKGNTIYF
>TRBV7-8|NA|NA
CASSFEWGQPQHF
>TRBV19|NA|NA
CASSIVGKVRLETYEQYF
>TRBV11-2|NA|TRBD2
CASRIAGGNTGELFF
>TRBV6-5|NA|NA
CASSSRQVNEKLFF
>TRBV10-1|NA|NA
CASSESGSSYNEQFF
>TRBV29-1|NA|NA
CSVGGAPNLDLGYTF
>TRBV5-4|once|TRBD2
CASSLRGGAGETQYF
>TRBV28|NA|NA
CASIPLGGQPQHF
>TRBV4-1|once|TRBD1
CASSQVSDRGRKSSYNEQFF
>TRBV4-1|NA|TRBD1
CASSQLRDRGTGELFF
>TRBV19|NA|NA
CASRATENYGYTF
>TRBV9|NA|NA
CASSESRSGVGGYTF
>TRBV19|NA|TRBD2
CASTAAAGSSYEQYF
>TRBV5-8|NA|NA
CASSYGHADTQYF
>TRBV7-2|NA|TRBD2
CASSPGLAGNTDTQYF
>TRBV7-9|NA|TRBD2
CASERGMGGPQYF
>TRBV12-5|NA|NA
CASGLIQVNYGYTF